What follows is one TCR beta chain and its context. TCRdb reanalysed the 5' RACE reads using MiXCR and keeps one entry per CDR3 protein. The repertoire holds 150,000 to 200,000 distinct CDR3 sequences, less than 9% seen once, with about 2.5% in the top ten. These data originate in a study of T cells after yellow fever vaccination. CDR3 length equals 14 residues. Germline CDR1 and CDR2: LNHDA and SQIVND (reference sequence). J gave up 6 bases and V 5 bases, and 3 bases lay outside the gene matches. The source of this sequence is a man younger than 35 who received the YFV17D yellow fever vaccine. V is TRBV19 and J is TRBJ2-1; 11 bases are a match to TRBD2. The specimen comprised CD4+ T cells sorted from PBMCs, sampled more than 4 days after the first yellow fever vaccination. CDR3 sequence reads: CASSGTSGLNEQFF. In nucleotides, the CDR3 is TGTGCCAGTAGTGGGACTAGCGGACTCAATGAGCAGTTCTTC.